This entry features one T cell receptor beta chain sequence. The data originate from a study of technical replicates of blood from several donors. Profiled with immunoSEQ multiplex PCR; TCRdb holds only in-frame clones, not every one. The sample yields some 99,000 clones, nearly 97% seen once. Material for sequencing was T cells isolated from PBMCs. This TCR derives from a human donor in good health.

In DNA, the CDR3 is TGCAGCGCCGCCGGGACAGGGGACAATGAGCAGTTCTTC. Protein product: CSAAGTGDNEQFF. The V gene is TRBV29-1, the J gene TRBJ2-1, with 10 positions matching TRBD1. The CDR3 has 13 residues. V was pared by 7 bases and J by 5 bases, with 5 bases of the junction left unmatched. Germline CDR1 SQVTM, CDR2 ANQGSEA.